The rows below give T cell receptor beta chains drawn from one sample of a study of cytomegalovirus exposure and HLA in healthy donors. Repertoires were generated with immunoSEQ multiplex PCR, while TCRdb's copy carries only in-frame clones and drops some. The table has fewer than 200,000 clones, around 80% seen once. The sample was PBMCs. All receptors come from a man aged 40-49 years in good health and CMV-seronegative. Each CDR3 is given with its conserved first and last residue. D genes are given only for firm matches. Size values are once, few and many counts, or a class for expanded clones, and some rows have none.

d_call	v_call	cdr3_length	clone_size	j_call	cdr3_aa	cdr3_nt
.	TRBV10-3	14	once	TRBJ2-7	CAIRDGKSSHEQYF	TGTGCCATCAGGGACGGGAAAAGCAGCCACGAGCAGTACTTC
TRBD1	TRBV19	16	.	TRBJ2-5	CASSIIGTGRKETQYF	TGTGCCAGTAGTATTATCGGGACAGGTCGGAAGGAGACCCAGTACTTC
TRBD1	TRBV7-9	14	.	TRBJ1-1	CASSPEGANTEAFF	TGTGCCAGCAGCCCCGAGGGGGCGAACACTGAAGCTTTCTTT
TRBD2	TRBV19	14	.	TRBJ2-7	CASTAGLAGDEQYF	TGTGCCAGTACCGCGGGACTAGCGGGGGACGAGCAGTACTTC
.	TRBV6-6	14	.	TRBJ1-2	CASSPRVRFYGYTF	TGTGCCAGCAGCCCCAGGGTCAGATTCTATGGCTACACCTTC
TRBD2	TRBV5-6	14	once	TRBJ2-7	CASSLYGGAYEQYF	TGTGCCAGCAGCTTGTATGGGGGGGCCTACGAGCAGTACTTC
TRBD2	TRBV9	18	few	TRBJ2-3	CASSPRGLAGRGTDTQYF	TGTGCCAGCAGCCCCCGTGGACTAGCGGGAAGAGGAACAGATACGCAGTATTTT
.	TRBV4-3	16	.	TRBJ1-6	CASSQEPGLLRSPLHF	TGCGCCAGCAGCCAGGAACCAGGGCTGTTGCGCTCACCCCTCCACTTT
TRBD1	TRBV28	15	.	TRBJ2-7	CASSWGDRGRYEQYF	TGTGCCAGCAGTTGGGGTGACAGGGGTCGTTACGAGCAGTACTTC
TRBD1	TRBV29-1	14	.	TRBJ1-1	CSVSPGTVDTEAFF	TGCAGCGTGAGTCCCGGGACAGTGGACACTGAAGCTTTCTTT
.	TRBV28	13	.	TRBJ1-1	CASSFGLPAEAFF	TGTGCCAGCAGTTTCGGTCTACCCGCTGAAGCTTTCTTT
.	TRBV6-5	11	.	TRBJ2-7	CASSRQREQYF	TGTGCCAGCAGCCGACAACGCGAGCAGTACTTC
.	TRBV19	12	.	TRBJ2-7	CASSIVPGEQYF	TGTGCCAGTAGTATAGTCCCGGGCGAGCAGTACTTC
TRBD1	TRBV7-2	15	.	TRBJ2-7	CASSLGTGGLYEQYF	TGTGCCAGCAGCTTAGGGACAGGGGGGCTCTACGAGCAGTACTTC
.	TRBV14	13	.	TRBJ2-3	CASSRSRTDTQYF	TGTGCCAGCAGCCGGAGTAGGACAGATACGCAGTATTTT
.	TRBV4-1	15	once	TRBJ1-6	CASSHPGGHNSPLHF	TGCGCCAGCAGCCACCCGGGAGGGCATAATTCACCCCTCCACTTT
.	TRBV30	12	.	TRBJ2-4	CAWSVGQNIQYF	TGTGCCTGGAGTGTTGGGCAAAACATTCAGTACTTC
.	TRBV7-9	14	.	TRBJ2-7	CASSRVSPYYEQYF	TGTGCCAGCTCCAGGGTATCACCCTACTACGAGCAGTACTTC
.	TRBV10-2	16	.	TRBJ2-7	CASSEEGGVRPYEQYF	TGCGCCAGCAGTGAGGAGGGGGGGGTAAGACCCTACGAGCAGTACTTC
.	TRBV7-9	12	.	TRBJ2-2	CASSSETGELFF	TGTGCCAGCAGCTCTGAGACCGGGGAGCTGTTTTTT
.	TRBV2	13	.	TRBJ2-3	CALVGQEADTQYF	TGTGCCTTGGTAGGGCAGGAGGCAGATACGCAGTATTTT
.	TRBV7-3	14	.	TRBJ2-3	CASSFSAGSDTQYF	TGTGCCAGCAGCTTCTCCGCAGGGTCAGATACGCAGTATTTT
TRBD1	TRBV19	14	.	TRBJ1-1	CASSPRQGWTEAFF	TGTGCCAGTAGTCCCCGACAGGGGTGGACTGAAGCTTTCTTT
.	TRBV19	17	few	TRBJ1-4	CASSSIRPGLINEKLFF	TGTGCCAGTAGTAGTATCCGTCCGGGACTGATTAATGAAAAACTGTTTTTT
TRBD1	TRBV5-1	15	.	TRBJ1-1	CASERTGGDGTEAFF	TGCGCCAGCGAGCGGACAGGGGGGGACGGAACTGAAGCTTTCTTT
TRBD1	TRBV6-1	12	.	TRBJ1-1	CASIGTGDEAFF	TGTGCCAGCATAGGGACAGGCGATGAAGCTTTCTTT
TRBD1	TRBV4-1	14	.	TRBJ2-7	CASSETGTGGEQYF	TGCGCCAGCAGCGAAACCGGGACAGGGGGCGAGCAGTACTTC